The 29 T cell receptor beta chains reported below all come from one sample, sequenced in a study of T cell repertoires in cytomegalovirus infection. What these receptors recognize is not known. TCRdb redid the calling of the reads with MiXCR, one entry per CDR3 protein. The sample lists about 770,000 distinct CDR3 sequences; almost 30% were seen once. Material: cultured CD8+ T cells from PBMCs, obtained from culture after CMV antigen stimulation. These receptors were collected from a human donor in good health (CMV status not recorded). Some clones in this sample may be carry-over from other donors' samples.

The chain uses TRBV14 and TRBJ1-5; 7 bases are shared with TRBD1. The germline V gene encodes CDR1 SGHDN and CDR2 FVKESK. V was clipped by 4 bases and J by 5 bases; unmatched bases: 11. The CDR3 is 16 residues long. The CDR3 here is CASSPPITGAHQPQHF. Written as DNA, the CDR3 is TGTGCCAGCAGCCCGCCGATTACAGGGGCGCATCAGCCCCAGCATTTT.

The V call is TRBV6-8, the J call TRBJ1-4; D gene uncertain. This CDR3 contains 17 residues. Germline CDR1 is MNHGY and CDR2 is SAAAGT. The germline V and J ends were trimmed by 4 bases and 4 bases, with 19 bases remaining between them. CDR3 amino acids: CASSFSIDGRYNEKLFF. The CDR3 region has the DNA TGTGCCAGCAGTTTTTCGATAGACGGAAGATATAATGAAAAACTGTTTTTT.

The chain employs TRBV19 and TRBJ2-2; 10 nucleotides align to TRBD1. The junction had 4 bases not matched to a gene; V was cut back by 1 base and J by 2 bases. Germline assignment: CDR1 LNHDA and CDR2 SQIVND (reference sequence). The CDR3 has 17 amino acids. CDR3 DNA sequence: TGTGCCAGTAGTATAGGGAGGACAGGGGGAAACACCGGGGAGCTGTTTTTT. Its protein is CASSIGRTGGNTGELFF. Combining the CDR3 with reference TRBV19 and TRBJ2-2 gives the whole variable domain DGGITQSPKYLFRKEGQNVTLSCEQNLNHDAMYWYRQDPGQGLRLIYYSQIVNDFQKGDIAEGYSVSREKKESFPLTVTSAQKNPTAFYLCASSIGRTGGNTGELFFGEGSRLTVL.

This clonotype was picked up a small number of times. The V gene is TRBV9, the J gene TRBJ1-5; TRBD1 agrees at 7 bases. The CDR3 spans 16 residues. Germline V lookup: CDR1 SGDLS, CDR2 YYNGEE. J gave up 4 bases and V 3 bases, and 10 bases lay outside the gene matches. Written as DNA, the CDR3 is TGTGCCAGCAGCGCCGACGCAGGGGGTAAGAATCAGCCCCAGCATTTT. This gives the protein CASSADAGGKNQPQHF.

The chain carries TRBV7-9 and TRBJ2-1; no clear D gene. The CDR3 is 14 residues long. Trimming pared 5 bases from V and 5 bases from J, leaving 13 bases between. From germline, CDR1 is SEHNR and CDR2 FQNEAQ (reference sequence). The CDR3 here is CASSPRARDNEQFF. DNA of the CDR3: TGTGCCAGCAGCCCCCGGGCACGCGACAATGAGCAGTTCTTC.

This clonotype has a handful of counts. The gene calls are TRBV6-2 or TRBV6-3 and TRBJ2-2; a possible D gene is TRBD1 (6 bases). Germline CDR1 MNHEY, CDR2 SVGEGT. The V and J ends lost 0 bases and 5 bases respectively, with 25 bases between them. The CDR3 has 20 residues. CDR3 in amino acids: CASSYSEWAQGVIWTGELFF. For the CDR3, the DNA is TGTGCCAGCAGTTACTCGGAATGGGCACAGGGTGTTATTTGGACCGGGGAGCTGTTTTTT.

The genes are TRBV27 and TRBJ2-1; the match to TRBD1 covers 9 bases. The length of the CDR3 is 14 residues. V was pared by 6 bases and J by 7 bases, with 7 bases of the junction left unmatched. The germline gives CDR1 MNHEY, CDR2 SMNVEV (reference sequence). DNA for the CDR3: TGTGCCAGCAGCTCCGGGACAGGGTGGAATGAGCAGTTCTTC. Residues: CASSSGTGWNEQFF.

This clonotype was counted once. The chain uses TRBV2 and TRBJ2-7, with TRBD1 matching over 8 bases. Germline V gene lookup returns CDR1 SNHLY and CDR2 FYNNEI. The V gene end was trimmed by 10 bases and the J gene end by 2 bases; junction bases not matched to a gene: 7. The CDR3 is 13 residues long. The CDR3 here is CATGTGDTYEQYV. The DNA for the CDR3 is TGTGCCACCGGGACAGGCGATACCTACGAGCAGTACGTC.

The rearrangement uses TRBV5-8 and TRBJ2-1; 11 bases line up with TRBD2. This CDR3 has 16 residues. Trimming removed 3 bases from V and 0 bases from J; junction bases left unmatched: 2. CDR1 is SGHTS, CDR2 YDEGEE, per germline. The CDR3 loop reads CASSWGLADSYNEQFF. The CDR3 DNA reads as TGTGCCAGCAGCTGGGGACTAGCGGACTCCTACAATGAGCAGTTCTTC.

Only a few counts were recorded for this clonotype. The rearrangement uses TRBV2 and TRBJ1-2, with D tentatively TRBD1 (6 bases). The CDR3 has 13 residues. Germline V CDR1 and CDR2: SNHLY, FYNNEI. The V gene lost 8 bases and the J gene lost 3 bases, with 13 bases spanning the gap. CDR3 nucleotide sequence: TGTGCCAGCGAAGGCAGGGGTGACTATGGCTACACCTTC. Protein product: CASEGRGDYGYTF.

The rearrangement uses TRBV6-1 and TRBJ1-6; no firm D call. The V gene lost 2 bases and the J gene lost 0 bases, with 5 bases spanning the gap. The CDR3 totals 15 residues. Per germline, CDR1 MNHNS and CDR2 SASEGT. CDR3 bases: TGTGCCAGCAGTGAAAGGTTCTCCTATAATTCACCCCTCCACTTT. Its translation: CASSERFSYNSPLHF.

This chain joins TRBV7-9 and TRBJ1-3; D ambiguous. V lost 4 bases to trimming and J lost 4 bases, with 14 bases between them. The CDR3 runs 15 residues. Germline V gene sequence: CDR1 SEHNR, CDR2 FQNEAQ (reference sequence). CDR3 in DNA: TGTGCCAGCAGCTGGCCCCCACAGTACGGAAACACCATATATTTT. Translating it yields CASSWPPQYGNTIYF.

V is TRBV12-3 or TRBV12-4 and J is TRBJ2-4; D is unclear. CDR3 length: 12 residues. Trimming left V 8 bases short and J 5 bases short, with 10 bases between. CDR3 nucleotides: TGTGCCAGCTCCGTACCACAAAACATTCAGTACTTC. It translates to CASSVPQNIQYF.

This clonotype was counted at least ten times. The chain has TRBV7-2 and TRBJ1-1, with D unresolved. The CDR3 length is 14 residues. The V gene lost 5 bases and the J gene lost 4 bases, with 14 bases spanning the gap. The germline gives CDR1 SGHTA, CDR2 FQGNSA. The CDR3 DNA follows: TGTGCCAGCAGCCCACGGACTTTTCCCACTGAAGCTTTCTTT. This translates into CASSPRTFPTEAFF. The complete variable domain, with remaining parts taken from reference TRBV7-2 and TRBJ1-1, reads GAGVSQSPSNKVTEKGKDVELRCDPISGHTALYWYRQSLGQGLEFLIYFQGNSAPDKSGLPSDRFSAERTGGSVSTLTIQRTQQEDSAVYLCASSPRTFPTEAFFGQGTRLTVV.

This clonotype has only a few counts. The gene calls are TRBV7-2 and TRBJ2-5; 7 bases fit TRBD2. In germline, CDR1 is SGHTA, CDR2 FQGNSA. This CDR3 contains 16 residues. Trimming removed 1 base from V and 5 bases from J; junction bases left unmatched: 10. The CDR3 reads CASSLVLGGSSETQYF. CDR3 in DNA: TGTGCCAGCAGCTTAGTTTTGGGGGGGTCTTCGGAGACCCAGTACTTC.

This chain joins TRBV5-4 and TRBJ2-5; maybe TRBD1 (6 bases). The germline V gene has CDR1 SGHNT and CDR2 YYREEE (reference sequence). The CDR3 has 15 amino acids. The V gene lost 3 bases and the J gene lost 5 bases, with 17 bases spanning the gap. The CDR3 spells CASSSGDTVIETQYF. The CDR3 DNA is TGTGCCAGCAGCTCCGGGGACACCGTAATTGAGACCCAGTACTTC.

In its sample, this clonotype was seen a few times. This chain joins TRBV27 and TRBJ2-2; D not resolved. CDR3 size: 14 residues. Germline V gene data show CDR1 as MNHEY and CDR2 as SMNVEV (reference sequence). Trimming took off 4 bases at V and 3 bases at J, with 9 bases between the two ends. The CDR3, as DNA: TGTGCCAGCAGTTATGTTATTTACACCGGGGAGCTGTTTTTT. Amino acids: CASSYVIYTGELFF.

This clonotype was counted at least ten times. The chain combines TRBV7-8 with TRBJ2-1; 8 nucleotides match TRBD1. Germline trimming cut 4 bases from V and 6 bases from J; bases unmatched to any gene: 5. The CDR3 has 14 residues. The germline CDR1 and CDR2 sequences are SGHVS and FQNEAQ. This chain's CDR3 is CASSWTGSVNEQFF. As DNA, the CDR3 is TGTGCCAGCAGCTGGACAGGGTCTGTCAATGAGCAGTTCTTC. The full variable domain, rest sourced from reference TRBV7-8 and TRBJ2-1, is GAGVSQSPRYKVAKRGQDVALRCDPISGHVSLFWYQQALGQGPEFLTYFQNEAQLDKSGLPSDRFFAERPEGSVSTLKIQRTQQEDSAVYLCASSWTGSVNEQFFGPGTRLTVL.

The chain recombines TRBV5-5 with TRBJ2-5; D unresolved. The V end was cut by 1 base, the J end by 3 bases, with 7 bases between. The V gene's germline CDR1 is SGHKS and CDR2 YYEKEE (reference sequence). CDR3 length equals 13 residues. CDR3 bases: TGTGCCAGCAGCTTGTCCCCCGAAGAGACCCAGTACTTC. Translated, it gives CASSLSPEETQYF.

The rearrangement joins TRBV12-3 or TRBV12-4 to TRBJ1-5, with D maybe TRBD1 (5 bases). V gave up 8 bases and J gave up 6 bases, with 17 bases separating them. The CDR3 spans 14 residues. Written as DNA, the CDR3 is TGTGCCAGCGGCTGGACAATTGGTTCTCAGCCCCAGCATTTT. Translating it yields CASGWTIGSQPQHF.

The J gene is TRBJ2-7, the V gene TRBV6-2 or TRBV6-3; D is ambiguous. The germline V gene has CDR1 MNHEY and CDR2 SVGEGT. V was pared by 0 bases and J by 5 bases, with 11 bases between. This CDR3 contains 14 residues. This CDR3 reads CASSYSSQLDEQYV. For the CDR3, the DNA is TGTGCCAGCAGTTACTCCTCCCAATTGGACGAGCAGTACGTC.

In its sample, this clonotype was seen many times. V usage is TRBV7-9 and J usage is TRBJ1-1, with D perhaps TRBD1 (5 bases). Trimming pared 6 bases from V and 10 bases from J, leaving 15 bases between. This CDR3 contains 12 residues. The germline V gene has CDR1 SEHNR and CDR2 FQNEAQ (reference sequence). CDR3 DNA sequence: TGTGCCAGCAGTCCAGGGACCAGCGGAGCTTTCTTT. It translates to CASSPGTSGAFF. Drawing the rest from reference TRBV7-9 and TRBJ1-1, the complete variable domain is DTGVSQNPRHKITKRGQNVTFRCDPISEHNRLYWYRQTLGQGPEFLTYFQNEAQLEKSRLLSDRFSAERPKGSFSTLEIQRTEQGDSAMYLCASSPGTSGAFFGQGTRLTVV.

Ten or more counts support this clonotype. The chain uses TRBV12-3 or TRBV12-4 and TRBJ1-4; 7 nucleotides agree with TRBD1. J lost 5 bases, V lost 5 bases, and 5 bases had no gene match. This CDR3 has 14 residues. The CDR3 DNA follows: TGTGCCAGCAGTAGACAGGGATCGAATGAAAAACTGTTTTTT. It encodes CASSRQGSNEKLFF.

This clonotype was recorded a few times. V gene TRBV6-5 combines with J gene TRBJ2-2; 10 nucleotides match TRBD1. Unmatched junction bases numbered 9, after V lost 2 bases and J lost 6 bases. The CDR3 totals 17 residues. CDR1 is MNHEY, CDR2 SVGAGI, per germline. The CDR3 DNA reads TGTGCCAGCAGTTACGGGATAGGGGACAGGGGACCCGGGGAGCTGTTTTTT. As protein: CASSYGIGDRGPGELFF.

The CDR3 spells CASRELGGGAGETQYF. DNA for the CDR3: TGTGCCAGCCGCGAGTTGGGCGGGGGGGCGGGAGAGACCCAGTACTTC. This chain joins TRBV28 and TRBJ2-5; TRBD2 matches 9 bases. The V gene end was trimmed by 8 bases and the J gene end by 4 bases; junction bases not matched to a gene: 14. The CDR3 covers 16 residues. From germline, CDR1 is MDHEN and CDR2 SYDVKM. Supplemented by reference TRBV28 and TRBJ2-5, the full variable domain reads DVKVTQSSRYLVKRTGEKVFLECVQDMDHENMFWYRQDPGLGLRLIYFSYDVKMKEKGDIPEGYSVSREKKERFSLILESASTNQTSMYLCASRELGGGAGETQYFGPGTRLLVL.

V is TRBV28 and J is TRBJ1-1; possible D gene TRBD1, 5 bases. Per the germline V gene, CDR1 is MDHEN and CDR2 is SYDVKM. The V and J ends lost 5 bases and 2 bases respectively, with 24 bases between them. The CDR3 is 18 residues long. The CDR3 loop is CASSPTVWMWGLNTEAFF. As DNA, the CDR3 is TGTGCCAGCAGTCCCACTGTATGGATGTGGGGCCTTAACACTGAAGCTTTCTTT. Based on the CDR3 plus reference TRBV28 and TRBJ1-1, the full variable domain is DVKVTQSSRYLVKRTGEKVFLECVQDMDHENMFWYRQDPGLGLRLIYFSYDVKMKEKGDIPEGYSVSREKKERFSLILESASTNQTSMYLCASSPTVWMWGLNTEAFFGQGTRLTVV.

This sequence joins TRBV5-4 and TRBJ2-7; D is undetermined. The CDR3 extends over 14 amino acids. Trimming removed 3 bases from V and 2 bases from J, with 12 bases in between. The germline gives CDR1 SGHNT, CDR2 YYREEE (reference sequence). CDR3 loop: CASSSMTATYEQYF. Here the CDR3 DNA reads TGTGCCAGCAGCTCCATGACGGCGACCTACGAGCAGTACTTC.

The genes are TRBV12-3 or TRBV12-4 and TRBJ1-5; TRBD1 is a possible D gene (6 bases). The CDR3 is 16 amino acids. Deletions cut 5 bases from V and 5 bases from J, with 19 bases between. CDR3 in DNA: TGTGCCAGCAGTCCCCTCGGGGGCAGGGGTGATCAGCCCCAGCATTTT. Translation gives CASSPLGGRGDQPQHF.

The chain uses TRBV6-5 and TRBJ2-1, with TRBD2 identical over 9 bases. This CDR3 is 16 amino acids long. Trimming at V came to 6 bases and at J to 3 bases, leaving 9 bases not matched to a gene. Looked up from germline, CDR1 is MNHEY and CDR2 is SVGAGI. CDR3 residues: CASSPLGTSSYNEQFF. CDR3 DNA sequence: TGTGCCAGCAGCCCTCTAGGGACTAGCAGCTACAATGAGCAGTTCTTC.